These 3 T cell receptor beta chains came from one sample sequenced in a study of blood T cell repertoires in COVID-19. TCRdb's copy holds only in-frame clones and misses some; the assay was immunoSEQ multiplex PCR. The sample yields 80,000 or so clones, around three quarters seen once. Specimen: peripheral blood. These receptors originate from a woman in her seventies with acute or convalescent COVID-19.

CDR3 DNA: TGTGCCAGCAGCGACGACCCGGGACAGGGTATAACCGGGGAGCTGTTTTTT. As protein: CASSDDPGQGITGELFF. J is TRBJ2-2 and V is TRBV9; TRBD1 matches 9 bases. Germline V gives CDR1 SGDLS, CDR2 YYNGEE. V was clipped by 3 bases and J by 5 bases; unmatched bases: 11. CDR3 size: 17 residues.

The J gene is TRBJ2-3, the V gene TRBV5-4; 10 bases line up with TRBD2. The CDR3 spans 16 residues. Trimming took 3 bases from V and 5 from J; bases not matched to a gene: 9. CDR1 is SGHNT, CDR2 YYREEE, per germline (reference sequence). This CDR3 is CASSSGGLAGEDTQYF. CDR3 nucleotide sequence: TGTGCCAGCAGCTCGGGTGGGCTAGCGGGGGAAGATACGCAGTATTTT.

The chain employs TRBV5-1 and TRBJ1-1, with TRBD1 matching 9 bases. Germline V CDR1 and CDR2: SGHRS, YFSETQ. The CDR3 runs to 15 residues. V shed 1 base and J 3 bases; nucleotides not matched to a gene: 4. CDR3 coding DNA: TGCGCCAGCAGCTTGACGGACAGGGGCCACACTGAAGCTTTCTTT. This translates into CASSLTDRGHTEAFF.